The 14 T cell receptor beta chains below were found in one sample sequenced in a study of shared clonotypes between healthy human individuals. As defined, naive CD8 cells were CD45RO-negative and positively selected for CCR7, with terminally differentiated effector memory CD45RA+ cells excluded. The table came from immunoSEQ multiplex PCR; TCRdb's copy has only in-frame clones and leaves some out. The sample shows around 2.1 million clones, around 93% of them seen only once. The specimen was naive CD8+ T cells from PBMCs. These receptors were obtained from a man between 18 and 29 years old in good health. Some clones in this sample may be carry-over from other donors' samples.

Details on this clone: The same CDR3 is also encoded by other DNA sequences in this sample. The V call is TRBV2, the J call TRBJ2-7; D is ambiguous. Germline V gene sequence: CDR1 SNHLY, CDR2 FYNNEI. V shed 6 bases and J shed 2 bases, with 5 bases lying between them. The CDR3 consists of 11 residues. CDR3 protein: CASRETYEQYF. The CDR3 region has the DNA TGTGCCAGCAGGGAAACCTACGAGCAGTACTTC.

The chain joins TRBV4-1 to TRBJ1-6; no definite D call. The germline V gene has CDR1 MGHRA and CDR2 YSYEKL. This CDR3 is built from 14 residues. Trimming pared 0 bases from V and 10 bases from J, leaving 10 bases between. The CDR3 region has the DNA TGCGCCAGCAGCCAAGATGCAGGCAGATCACCCCTCCACTTT. Translating gives CASSQDAGRSPLHF.

The chain has TRBV29-1 and TRBJ2-7; 9 nucleotides match TRBD1. V dropped 7 bases and J dropped 3; count of bases not matched to a gene: 4. The CDR3 is made up of 12 amino acids. Germline lookup yields CDR1 SQVTM and CDR2 ANQGSEA. CDR3 in amino acids: CSAWDRDYEQYF. CDR3 bases: TGCAGCGCCTGGGACAGGGACTACGAGCAGTACTTC.

The chain combines TRBV11-3 with TRBJ2-7; 7 positions match TRBD1. V lost 5 bases to trimming and J lost 2 bases; unmatched junction nucleotides: 6. The CDR3 is made up of 14 amino acids. CDR1 and CDR2 (germline): SGHNT, YENEEA. CDR3 sequence: CASSGTEVPYEQYF. Here the CDR3 DNA reads TGTGCCAGCAGCGGGACAGAGGTCCCCTACGAGCAGTACTTC.

The chain is built from TRBV9 and TRBJ2-3; 9 bases are a match to TRBD1. The CDR3 sequence is 15 residues long. The V gene's germline CDR1 is SGDLS and CDR2 YYNGEE. With V trimmed by 4 bases and J by 2 bases, 5 bases remained unmatched. The DNA of the CDR3 is TGTGCCAGCAGCCCAGGGACAGGGATCACAGATACGCAGTATTTT. This sequence encodes CASSPGTGITDTQYF.

As regards this clone: The same CDR3 is also encoded by other DNA sequences in this sample. The CDR3 sequence: CASSFGLAGYEQYF. The DNA of the CDR3 is TGTGCCAGCAGTTTTGGGCTAGCGGGCTACGAGCAGTACTTC. This rearrangement joins TRBV27 to TRBJ2-7; 8 bases are shared with TRBD2. V gave up 3 bases and J gave up 3 bases; unmatched junction bases: 4. Germline CDR1 and CDR2: MNHEY and SMNVEV (reference sequence). CDR3 length: 14 residues.

The gene calls are TRBV7-9 and TRBJ1-2; the D gene is possibly TRBD1 (6 bases). Germline CDR1 SEHNR, CDR2 FQNEAQ (reference sequence). The CDR3 spans 13 residues. Trimming shortened V by 4 bases and J by 4 bases, and 10 bases separated the two germline ends. CDR3 loop: CASSSGQLYGYTF. The CDR3 nucleotides are TGTGCCAGCAGCTCCGGACAGCTCTATGGCTACACCTTC.

J is TRBJ2-7 and V is TRBV7-8; TRBD1 might be the D (5 bases). CDR1 and CDR2 (germline): SGHVS, FQNEAQ. The CDR3 consists of 15 residues. V gave up 1 base and J gave up 0 bases, with 10 bases separating them. DNA for the CDR3: TGTGCCAGCAGCTTAGTGGACAACCCCTCCTACGAGCAGTACTTC. Its protein is CASSLVDNPSYEQYF. The full variable domain, its missing parts supplied by reference TRBV7-8 and TRBJ2-7, is GAGVSQSPRYKVAKRGQDVALRCDPISGHVSLFWYQQALGQGPEFLTYFQNEAQLDKSGLPSDRFFAERPEGSVSTLKIQRTQQEDSAVYLCASSLVDNPSYEQYFGPGTRLTVT.

Turning to this clone: An end of the junction differs from the germline gene, which may be a read error. Within the sample, other DNA sequences also encode this same CDR3. The chain couples TRBV28 to TRBJ1-5; D remains ambiguous. The germline V gene encodes CDR1 MDHEN and CDR2 SYDVKM. The CDR3 contains 13 residues. CDR3 region: CASSLGHHQPQHF. As DNA, the CDR3 is TGTGCCAGCAGTTTAGGGCATCATCAACCCCAGCATTTT.

This clone has more than one count but fewer than ten. The J gene is TRBJ1-1, the V gene TRBV7-3; D is unclear. CDR3 length equals 15 residues. V lost 5 bases and J 1 base, leaving 14 bases between the germline ends. Germline V lookup: CDR1 SGHTA, CDR2 FQGTGA. As DNA, the CDR3 is TGTGCCAGCAGCGCGAAATTTGTCCCGAACACTGAAGCTTTCTTT. Amino acid sequence: CASSAKFVPNTEAFF.

The chain joins TRBV27 to TRBJ2-2; the match to TRBD2 covers 11 bases. V shed 6 bases and J 4 bases; nucleotides not matched to a gene: 1. The CDR3 covers 14 residues. Germline V lookup: CDR1 MNHEY, CDR2 SMNVEV (reference sequence). The CDR3 region is CASRLAGVTGELFF. In DNA form, the CDR3 reads TGTGCCAGCAGACTAGCGGGAGTCACCGGGGAGCTGTTTTTT.

V and J are TRBV7-9 and TRBJ2-1; 8 bases are shared with TRBD1. This CDR3 contains 15 residues. Trimming at V came to 5 bases and at J to 6 bases, leaving 9 bases not matched to a gene. Germline V gives CDR1 SEHNR, CDR2 FQNEAQ (reference sequence). CDR3 amino acids: CASSQAGTGANEQFF. For the CDR3, the DNA is TGTGCCAGCAGCCAAGCCGGGACAGGTGCCAATGAGCAGTTCTTC.

The rearrangement joins TRBV28 to TRBJ1-5; D is unclear. The germline V and J ends were trimmed by 10 bases and 1 base, with 8 bases remaining between them. The CDR3 has 12 amino acids. Germline loops: CDR1 MDHEN, CDR2 SYDVKM. Written as DNA, the CDR3 is TGTGCCACCAGCCCCAGCAATCAGCCCCAGCATTTT. Protein sequence: CATSPSNQPQHF.

The rearrangement links TRBV7-9 to TRBJ2-1, with TRBD2 matching 7 bases. The J segment lost 3 bases and the V segment lost 5 bases, leaving 19 bases of the junction unmatched. This CDR3 has 19 residues. Germline CDR1 and CDR2: SEHNR and FQNEAQ (reference sequence). The CDR3 is CASSLGEGGSGIVYNEQFF. CDR3 bases: TGTGCCAGCAGCCTAGGAGAGGGAGGGAGCGGTATAGTCTACAATGAGCAGTTCTTC. The full variable domain, rest sourced from reference TRBV7-9 and TRBJ2-1, is DTGVSQNPRHKITKRGQNVTFRCDPISEHNRLYWYRQTLGQGPEFLTYFQNEAQLEKSRLLSDRFSAERPKGSFSTLEIQRTEQGDSAMYLCASSLGEGGSGIVYNEQFFGPGTRLTVL.